The 32 T cell receptor beta chains below come from one sample, sequenced in a study of cytomegalovirus exposure and HLA in healthy donors. The PCR had 60 Vbeta and 13 Jbeta primers. Profiling relied on immunoSEQ multiplex PCR, and the TCRdb table lists in-frame clones only, not all of them. The table shows some 130,000 clones, with around 77% occurring only once. Source material: PBMCs. These receptors all come from a woman aged 60 to 75 in good health and CMV-seronegative.

This chain links TRBV6-5 with TRBJ2-7, with a weak D call TRBD1 (6 bases). The CDR3 is 14 amino acids. Germline values: CDR1 MNHEY, CDR2 SVGAGI. V was shortened by 6 bases and J by 1 base, with 13 bases between the two germline ends. Here the CDR3 reads CASRVDRQSYEQYF. In DNA form, the CDR3 reads TGTGCCAGCAGGGTGGACAGACAATCCTACGAGCAGTACTTC.

The chain is built from TRBV11-2 and TRBJ2-2; TRBD2 aligns across 11 bases. J was trimmed by 5 bases and V by 5 bases; bases with no gene match: 13. The CDR3 extends over 18 amino acids. CDR1 and CDR2 (germline): SGHAT, FQNNGV. In DNA form, the CDR3 reads TGTGCCAGCAGCCGAGTAGTCGGGACTAGCGGTGGTACCGGGGAGCTGTTTTTT. As protein: CASSRVVGTSGGTGELFF.

J is TRBJ2-2 and V is TRBV30, with D maybe TRBD1 (5 bases). V was clipped by 3 bases and J by 7 bases, with 12 bases between them. The CDR3 spans 13 residues. CDR1 GTSNPN and CDR2 SVGIG come from the germline V gene (reference sequence). This CDR3 is CAWRPQGIGELFF. The CDR3 DNA sequence: TGTGCCTGGAGGCCGCAGGGAATCGGGGAGCTGTTTTTT.

The rearrangement uses TRBV7-6 and TRBJ2-5, with D tentatively TRBD1 (6 bases). The CDR3 is 12 residues long. Trimming took off 5 bases at V and 3 bases at J, with 7 bases between the two ends. The V gene's germline CDR1 is SGHVS and CDR2 FNYEAQ. CDR3 in amino acids: CASSPGEETQYF. DNA for the CDR3: TGTGCCAGCAGCCCAGGGGAAGAGACCCAGTACTTC.

The J gene is TRBJ2-2, the V gene TRBV9; D unresolved. Per the germline V gene, CDR1 is SGDLS and CDR2 is YYNGEE. Trimming took 3 bases from V and 2 from J, leaving 5 bases between them. The CDR3 covers 13 residues. The CDR3 region is CASSGQNTGELFF. CDR3 bases: TGTGCCAGCAGCGGGCAAAACACCGGGGAGCTGTTTTTT.

The V gene is TRBV29-1, the J gene TRBJ2-7, with 11 bases that match TRBD2. This CDR3 region has 17 residues. Germline-derived CDR1 and CDR2 are SQVTM and ANQGSEA. The ends lost 0 bases at V and 2 bases at J; junction bases unmatched: 9. This CDR3 reads CSVEDRSSGGPTYEQYF. The CDR3 nucleotides read TGCAGCGTTGAAGACCGGTCTAGCGGGGGGCCTACCTACGAGCAGTACTTC.

The chain links TRBV5-4 to TRBJ2-5, with 11 bases identical to TRBD2. Germline CDR1 SGHNT, CDR2 YYREEE (reference sequence). This CDR3 is 16 amino acids long. With V trimmed by 5 bases and J by 5 bases, 11 bases remained unmatched. Here the CDR3 DNA reads TGTGCCAGCAGTTCGGTAGCGGGGGGGCTTGGGGAGACCCAGTACTTC. Protein sequence: CASSSVAGGLGETQYF.

This clone was seen once. The J gene is TRBJ1-2, the V gene TRBV19, with D hard to call. Germline V gene sequence: CDR1 LNHDA, CDR2 SQIVND (reference sequence). This CDR3 is 14 amino acids long. V lost 4 bases and J lost 4, with 13 bases in between. CDR3 in DNA: TGTGCCAGTAGTAGCCCCAACTCGGGCTATGGCTACACCTTC. Its translation: CASSSPNSGYGYTF. The variable domain in full, completed from reference TRBV19 and TRBJ1-2, reads DGGITQSPKYLFRKEGQNVTLSCEQNLNHDAMYWYRQDPGQGLRLIYYSQIVNDFQKGDIAEGYSVSREKKESFPLTVTSAQKNPTAFYLCASSSPNSGYGYTFGSGTRLTVV.

The genes are TRBV5-1 and TRBJ2-7, with D perhaps TRBD1 (5 bases). Trimming removed 1 base at V and 2 bases at J, with 10 bases between. The CDR3 is 14 amino acids. CDR1 is SGHRS, CDR2 YFSETQ, per germline. The CDR3, as DNA: TGCGCCAGCAGCTTGCTCAGGGCACCCTACGAGCAGTACTTC. Amino acid sequence: CASSLLRAPYEQYF.

This clone appeared once. The chain couples TRBV5-4 to TRBJ2-3, with D perhaps TRBD2 (7 bases). The CDR3 has 17 amino acids. The germline V and J ends were trimmed by 1 base and 5 bases, with 20 bases remaining between them. CDR1 SGHNT and CDR2 YYREEE come from the germline V gene (reference sequence). In DNA form, the CDR3 reads TGTGCCAGCAGCTTGTCGGGGGGCGGATCCGCCGGAGATACGCAGTATTTT. Its protein is CASSLSGGGSAGDTQYF.

J is TRBJ1-1 and V is TRBV19; 8 nucleotides match TRBD1. Losses at the gene ends were 3 bases for V and 4 bases for J; bases not matched to a gene: 10. This CDR3 spans 16 amino acids. Germline V gene data show CDR1 as LNHDA and CDR2 as SQIVND (reference sequence). CDR3: CASSISGNRGSTEAFF. The DNA of the CDR3 is TGTGCCAGTAGTATCTCGGGAAACAGGGGGAGCACTGAAGCTTTCTTT.

The chain recombines TRBV18 with TRBJ2-3; no reliable D call. The CDR3 is made up of 14 amino acids. The germline CDR1 and CDR2 sequences are KGHSH and LQKENI. V dropped 3 bases and J dropped 6 bases, with 13 bases sitting between them. CDR3 DNA: TGTGCCAGCTCACCGTTGGCGGTGAGTGATACGCAGTATTTT. Its protein product is CASSPLAVSDTQYF.

The chain employs TRBV7-2 and TRBJ1-1, with 8 bases that match TRBD1. Germline CDR1 is SGHTA and CDR2 is FQGNSA. CDR3 length: 17 amino acids. V lost 5 bases to trimming and J lost 5 bases; unmatched junction nucleotides: 16. CDR3 nucleotide sequence: TGTGCCAGCAGCGACCAAGGGTGGCAGGGGGCGAGGACTGAAGCTTTCTTT. Translation: CASSDQGWQGARTEAFF.

The J gene is TRBJ1-1, the V gene TRBV19, with D possibly matching TRBD1 (5 bases). Trimming cost V 7 bases and J 1 base, with 10 bases left between them. The CDR3 extends over 13 amino acids. Germline assignment: CDR1 LNHDA and CDR2 SQIVND (reference sequence). CDR3 sequence: CASTPDRNTEAFF. CDR3 coding DNA: TGTGCCAGTACCCCCGACAGGAACACTGAAGCTTTCTTT.

The V and J genes are TRBV18 and TRBJ2-1, with 9 bases identical to TRBD1. With 5 bases clipped from V and 8 bases from J, the junction kept 4 bases outside the gene matches. The CDR3 consists of 13 residues. Germline CDR1 KGHSH, CDR2 LQKENI. The CDR3 nucleotides read TGTGCCAGCTCAGGTACAGGGGGCGATGAGCAGTTCTTC. Encoded protein: CASSGTGGDEQFF.

This CDR3 reads CASSLGGTSAHEQYF. CDR3 bases: TGCGCCAGCAGCTTGGGGGGGACTAGCGCCCACGAGCAGTACTTC. The V gene is TRBV5-1, the J gene TRBJ2-7; 10 nucleotides match TRBD2. V shed 0 bases and J 5 bases; nucleotides not matched to a gene: 5. Germline CDR1 is SGHRS and CDR2 is YFSETQ. This CDR3 is 15 amino acids long.

This clone was seen more than once but under ten times. V and J are TRBV2 and TRBJ1-1; 10 bases are a match to TRBD1. The CDR3 consists of 14 residues. The germline gives CDR1 SNHLY, CDR2 FYNNEI. V trimming: 6 bases; J trimming: 1 base; junction bases outside the gene matches: 2. The CDR3 reads CASRGTGANTEAFF. The CDR3 DNA reads as TGTGCCAGCAGGGGGACAGGGGCGAACACTGAAGCTTTCTTT.

A word on this clone: The sample holds other DNA sequences that translate to the same CDR3. The gene calls are TRBV5-1 and TRBJ2-1; 15 bases line up with TRBD2. Germline V gene lookup returns CDR1 SGHRS and CDR2 YFSETQ. Germline trimming cut 4 bases from V and 0 bases from J; bases unmatched to any gene: 8. The CDR3 covers 19 residues. DNA of the CDR3: TGCGCCAGCAGCCCGGGGACTAGCGGGGGGTTAAGCTCCTACAATGAGCAGTTCTTC. It translates to CASSPGTSGGLSSYNEQFF. The whole variable domain, filled in from reference TRBV5-1 and TRBJ2-1, reads KAGVTQTPRYLIKTRGQQVTLSCSPISGHRSVSWYQQTPGQGLQFLFEYFSETQRNKGNFPGRFSGRQFSNSRSEMNVSTLELGDSALYLCASSPGTSGGLSSYNEQFFGPGTRLTVL.

This sequence joins TRBV2 and TRBJ1-2, with D perhaps TRBD1 (5 bases). Germline-derived CDR1 and CDR2 are SNHLY and FYNNEI. This CDR3 has 15 amino acids. V shed 3 bases and J shed 2 bases, with 13 bases lying between them. CDR3 amino acids: CASSDPSGGNYGYTF. DNA for the CDR3: TGTGCCAGCAGTGATCCTTCGGGGGGGAACTATGGCTACACCTTC.

The genes are TRBV6-5 and TRBJ2-7; 9 positions match TRBD2. CDR3 length: 14 residues. Germline trimming cut 4 bases from V and 3 bases from J; bases unmatched to any gene: 4. Germline assignment: CDR1 MNHEY and CDR2 SVGAGI. Here the CDR3 DNA reads TGTGCCAGCAGTTTTAGCGGGGGAGTCTACGAGCAGTACTTC. Translation gives CASSFSGGVYEQYF.

The chain joins TRBV7-2 to TRBJ1-2, with D possibly matching TRBD1 (6 bases). In germline, CDR1 is SGHTA, CDR2 FQGNSA. This CDR3 has 15 amino acids. The germline V and J ends were trimmed by 1 base and 2 bases, with 11 bases remaining between them. CDR3 protein: CASSLGWQGNYGYTF. The CDR3 DNA reads TGTGCCAGCAGCTTAGGTTGGCAGGGGAACTATGGCTACACCTTC.

V is TRBV27 and J is TRBJ1-3, with 9 bases fitting TRBD1. The V gene's germline CDR1 is MNHEY and CDR2 SMNVEV (reference sequence). Germline trimming cut 7 bases from V and 0 bases from J; bases unmatched to any gene: 7. CDR3 length: 16 amino acids. CDR3 DNA sequence: TGTGCCAGCAATGGGACAGGGACCTTCTCTGGAAACACCATATATTTT. This sequence encodes CASNGTGTFSGNTIYF.

The chain uses TRBV28 and TRBJ1-5, with TRBD1 matching over 7 bases. Germline-derived CDR1 and CDR2 are MDHEN and SYDVKM. The CDR3 consists of 15 residues. V shed 10 bases and J 2 bases; nucleotides not matched to a gene: 11. The DNA for the CDR3 is TGTGCCATCAGGGGGGGAGGGGAAGGCAATCAGCCCCAGCATTTT. Translation: CAIRGGGEGNQPQHF.

This chain connects TRBV14 to TRBJ2-3, with 11 bases identical to TRBD2. V was clipped by 1 base and J by 5 bases; unmatched bases: 5. Germline V CDR1 and CDR2: SGHDN, FVKESK. This CDR3 has 16 residues. CDR3 bases: TGTGCCAGCAGCCAAGGTACACTAGCGGGAGTAGATACGCAGTATTTT. Translation: CASSQGTLAGVDTQYF.

This chain links TRBV28 with TRBJ1-3; D possibly corresponds to TRBD1 (5 bases). CDR1 and CDR2 from the germline V gene are MDHEN and SYDVKM. V lost 3 bases and J lost 0, with 9 bases in between. CDR3 length: 15 amino acids. The CDR3 sequence is CASSLTATSGNTIYF. Here the CDR3 DNA reads TGTGCCAGCAGTTTGACAGCAACCTCTGGAAACACCATATATTTT.

CDR3 sequence: CSVVSGATTDTQYF. CDR3 in DNA: TGCAGCGTTGTTAGCGGGGCTACCACAGATACGCAGTATTTT. The chain links TRBV29-1 to TRBJ2-3; TRBD2 matches at 8 bases. The trim removed 4 bases at V and 2 bases at J, leaving 5 bases unmatched. Germline assignment: CDR1 SQVTM and CDR2 ANQGSEA. There are 14 residues in the CDR3.

V gene TRBV7-2 combines with J gene TRBJ2-1; possible D gene TRBD1, 5 bases. The CDR3 loop spans 13 amino acids. Germline CDR1 and CDR2: SGHTA and FQGNSA. The V end was cut by 5 bases, the J end by 1 base, with 6 bases between. CDR3 in amino acids: CASSDSSYNEQFF. DNA for the CDR3: TGTGCCAGCAGCGACAGTTCCTACAATGAGCAGTTCTTC. Looking up the rest from reference TRBV7-2 and TRBJ2-1 gives the full variable domain: GAGVSQSPSNKVTEKGKDVELRCDPISGHTALYWYRQSLGQGLEFLIYFQGNSAPDKSGLPSDRFSAERTGGSVSTLTIQRTQQEDSAVYLCASSDSSYNEQFFGPGTRLTVL.

This clone was detected once. At the DNA level, this CDR3 is encoded by other sequences in the same sample as well. The V call is TRBV7-2, the J call TRBJ1-2; the match to TRBD1 covers 7 bases. Germline V CDR1 and CDR2: SGHTA, FQGNSA. The CDR3 consists of 14 residues. V dropped 5 bases and J dropped 2; count of bases not matched to a gene: 5. The CDR3 here is CASSLGGQNYGYTF. The CDR3, as DNA: TGTGCCAGCAGCCTAGGGGGACAGAACTATGGCTACACCTTC. The whole variable domain, filled in from reference TRBV7-2 and TRBJ1-2, reads GAGVSQSPSNKVTEKGKDVELRCDPISGHTALYWYRQSLGQGLEFLIYFQGNSAPDKSGLPSDRFSAERTGGSVSTLTIQRTQQEDSAVYLCASSLGGQNYGYTFGSGTRLTVV.

The V call is TRBV29-1, the J call TRBJ1-1; D not certain. The length of the CDR3 is 15 residues. V was cut by 4 bases and J by 0 bases, with 15 bases left in between. The germline gives CDR1 SQVTM, CDR2 ANQGSEA. CDR3 sequence (DNA): TGCAGCGTTGGTGTGCAGAGGTACGTGAACACTGAAGCTTTCTTT. It translates to CSVGVQRYVNTEAFF.

CDR3 loop: CASSQDRVGGGYNEQFF. For the CDR3, the DNA is TGCGCCAGCAGCCAAGATCGGGTCGGGGGGGGATACAATGAGCAGTTCTTC. V is TRBV4-1 and J is TRBJ2-1; the match to TRBD2 covers 8 bases. V lost 0 bases to trimming and J lost 4 bases; unmatched junction nucleotides: 8. Germline V lookup: CDR1 MGHRA, CDR2 YSYEKL. The CDR3 totals 17 residues.

This chain links TRBV2 with TRBJ2-7, with 8 bases fitting TRBD1. Germline V gives CDR1 SNHLY, CDR2 FYNNEI. V lost 4 bases to trimming and J lost 6 bases; unmatched junction nucleotides: 5. This CDR3 is built from 13 residues. The chain's CDR3 is CASSAYDRGEQYF. The CDR3 DNA sequence: TGTGCCAGCAGTGCTTACGACAGGGGCGAGCAGTACTTC.

The chain employs TRBV27 and TRBJ1-6, with 10 bases identical to TRBD1. This CDR3 has 13 amino acids. The ends lost 10 bases at V and 10 bases at J; junction bases unmatched: 7. Germline assignment: CDR1 MNHEY and CDR2 SMNVEV (reference sequence). DNA for the CDR3: TGTGCCACCGGACAGGGGGGCGACTCACCCCTCCACTTT. As protein: CATGQGGDSPLHF.